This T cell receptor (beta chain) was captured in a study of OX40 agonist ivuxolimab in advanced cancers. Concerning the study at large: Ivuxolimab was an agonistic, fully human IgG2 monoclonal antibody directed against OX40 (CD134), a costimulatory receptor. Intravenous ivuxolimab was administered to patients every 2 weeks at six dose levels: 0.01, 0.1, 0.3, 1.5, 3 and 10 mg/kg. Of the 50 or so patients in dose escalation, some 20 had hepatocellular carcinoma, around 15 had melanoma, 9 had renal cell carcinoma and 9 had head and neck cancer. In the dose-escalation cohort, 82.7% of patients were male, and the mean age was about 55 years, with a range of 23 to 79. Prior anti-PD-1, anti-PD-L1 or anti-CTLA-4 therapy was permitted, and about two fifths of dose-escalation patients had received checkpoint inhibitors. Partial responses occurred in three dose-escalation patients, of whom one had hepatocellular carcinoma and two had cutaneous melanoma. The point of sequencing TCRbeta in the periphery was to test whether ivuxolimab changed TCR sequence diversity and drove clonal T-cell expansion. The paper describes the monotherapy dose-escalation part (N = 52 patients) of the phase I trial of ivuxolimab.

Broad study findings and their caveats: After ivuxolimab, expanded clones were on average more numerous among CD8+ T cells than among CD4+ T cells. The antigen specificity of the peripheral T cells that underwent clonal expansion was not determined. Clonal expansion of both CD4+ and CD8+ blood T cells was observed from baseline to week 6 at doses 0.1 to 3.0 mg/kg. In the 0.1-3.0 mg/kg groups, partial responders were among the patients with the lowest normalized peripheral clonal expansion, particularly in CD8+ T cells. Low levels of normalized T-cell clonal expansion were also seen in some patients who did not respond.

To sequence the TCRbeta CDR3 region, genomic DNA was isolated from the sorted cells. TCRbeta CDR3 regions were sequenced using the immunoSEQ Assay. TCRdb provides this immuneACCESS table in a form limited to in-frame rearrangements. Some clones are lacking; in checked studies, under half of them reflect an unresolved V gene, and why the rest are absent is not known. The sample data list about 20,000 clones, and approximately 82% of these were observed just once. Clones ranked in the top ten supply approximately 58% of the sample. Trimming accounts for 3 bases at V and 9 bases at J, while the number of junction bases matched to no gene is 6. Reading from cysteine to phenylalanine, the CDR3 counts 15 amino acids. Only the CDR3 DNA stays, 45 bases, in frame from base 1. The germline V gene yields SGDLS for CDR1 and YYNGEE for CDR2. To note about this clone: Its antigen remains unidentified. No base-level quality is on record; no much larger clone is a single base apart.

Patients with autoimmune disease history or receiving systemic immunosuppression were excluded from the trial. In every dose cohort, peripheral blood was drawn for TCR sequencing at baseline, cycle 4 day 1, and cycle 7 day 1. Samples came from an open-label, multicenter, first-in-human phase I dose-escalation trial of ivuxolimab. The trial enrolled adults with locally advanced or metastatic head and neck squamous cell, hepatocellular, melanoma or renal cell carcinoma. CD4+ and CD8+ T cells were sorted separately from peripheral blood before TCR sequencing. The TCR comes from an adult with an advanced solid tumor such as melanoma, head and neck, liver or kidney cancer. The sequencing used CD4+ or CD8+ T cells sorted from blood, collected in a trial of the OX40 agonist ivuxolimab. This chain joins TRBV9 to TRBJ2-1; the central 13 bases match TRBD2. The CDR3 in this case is CASSGGLAGLFEQFF. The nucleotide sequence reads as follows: TGTGCCAGCAGCGGGGGACTAGCGGGGCTCTTTGAGCAGTTCTTC.